The next 2 T cell receptor beta chains were all read from a single sample in a study of tumor-infiltrating lymphocytes in primary liver carcinoma. The researchers produced TCR beta cDNA from around 0.5 ug total RNA with a constant-region primer. Three nested multiplex PCR rounds, a slightly modified ARM-PCR, produced the libraries for TCR beta. Researchers ran the first two PCR rounds for ten to eleven cycles each with TRBV1-TRBV30 forward primers and a C-beta reverse primer. Using its own MiXCR run on the multiplex PCR reads, TCRdb lists one record per CDR3 protein. The profile shows fewer than 350,000 distinct CDR3 sequences, approximately 65% of them singletons. Unsorted whole blood yielded the blood RNA, and germline DNA was also extracted. The sequenced sample was peripheral blood. The receptors come from a man aged 40-49 years with primary liver carcinoma and hepatitis B virus infection.

This clonotype was seen repeatedly, ten times or more. The chain is built from TRBV11-2 and TRBJ2-5; D remains unclear. The CDR3 contains 13 residues. The V and J ends lost 0 bases and 5 bases respectively, with 7 bases between them. Germline assignment: CDR1 SGHAT and CDR2 FQNNGV. CDR3: CASSLEQTETQYF. The CDR3 coding sequence is TGTGCCAGCAGCTTAGAGCAGACGGAGACCCAGTACTTC.

The gene calls are TRBV6-6 and TRBJ1-4; possibly TRBD1 for D (6 bases). Trimming took 6 bases from V and 13 from J, leaving 21 bases between them. Germline V CDR1 and CDR2: MNHNY, SVGAGI (reference sequence). The CDR3 loop spans 14 amino acids. The CDR3 nucleotides are TGTGCCAGCAGCCCCGCTATGGACAGCGCAACACTGTTTTTT. Its translation: CASSPAMDSATLFF.